This TCR beta chain was recorded in a study of early T cells in non-severe SARS-CoV-2 infection. Individual cDNA molecules each received unique molecular identifiers attached to them. TCRdb ran MiXCR on the 5' RACE reads and lists one entry per CDR3 protein. This table has more than 60,000 distinct CDR3 sequences, under 15% appearing once. The study's findings and limits: Using VDJdb, the matching emphasized anti-spike CD8 responses while missing private and CD4 specificities.

In the case of this clonotype: Its antigen is still unknown. One end of the junction does not line up with germline, which may come from a read error.

This TCR came from an adult who was a healthcare worker with PCR-confirmed SARS-CoV-2 infection or an uninfected control (not recorded which). The sample in question was whole blood, obtained at baseline.

The CDR3 sequence is CASSPQGARSTEVFF. The DNA of the CDR3 is TGTGCCAGCAGCCCTCAGGGGGCTAGGAGCACTGAAGTTTTCTTT. The chain links TRBV11-2 to TRBJ1-1; 8 bases agree with TRBD1. This CDR3 is built from 15 residues. The V gene's germline CDR1 is SGHAT and CDR2 FQNNGV.